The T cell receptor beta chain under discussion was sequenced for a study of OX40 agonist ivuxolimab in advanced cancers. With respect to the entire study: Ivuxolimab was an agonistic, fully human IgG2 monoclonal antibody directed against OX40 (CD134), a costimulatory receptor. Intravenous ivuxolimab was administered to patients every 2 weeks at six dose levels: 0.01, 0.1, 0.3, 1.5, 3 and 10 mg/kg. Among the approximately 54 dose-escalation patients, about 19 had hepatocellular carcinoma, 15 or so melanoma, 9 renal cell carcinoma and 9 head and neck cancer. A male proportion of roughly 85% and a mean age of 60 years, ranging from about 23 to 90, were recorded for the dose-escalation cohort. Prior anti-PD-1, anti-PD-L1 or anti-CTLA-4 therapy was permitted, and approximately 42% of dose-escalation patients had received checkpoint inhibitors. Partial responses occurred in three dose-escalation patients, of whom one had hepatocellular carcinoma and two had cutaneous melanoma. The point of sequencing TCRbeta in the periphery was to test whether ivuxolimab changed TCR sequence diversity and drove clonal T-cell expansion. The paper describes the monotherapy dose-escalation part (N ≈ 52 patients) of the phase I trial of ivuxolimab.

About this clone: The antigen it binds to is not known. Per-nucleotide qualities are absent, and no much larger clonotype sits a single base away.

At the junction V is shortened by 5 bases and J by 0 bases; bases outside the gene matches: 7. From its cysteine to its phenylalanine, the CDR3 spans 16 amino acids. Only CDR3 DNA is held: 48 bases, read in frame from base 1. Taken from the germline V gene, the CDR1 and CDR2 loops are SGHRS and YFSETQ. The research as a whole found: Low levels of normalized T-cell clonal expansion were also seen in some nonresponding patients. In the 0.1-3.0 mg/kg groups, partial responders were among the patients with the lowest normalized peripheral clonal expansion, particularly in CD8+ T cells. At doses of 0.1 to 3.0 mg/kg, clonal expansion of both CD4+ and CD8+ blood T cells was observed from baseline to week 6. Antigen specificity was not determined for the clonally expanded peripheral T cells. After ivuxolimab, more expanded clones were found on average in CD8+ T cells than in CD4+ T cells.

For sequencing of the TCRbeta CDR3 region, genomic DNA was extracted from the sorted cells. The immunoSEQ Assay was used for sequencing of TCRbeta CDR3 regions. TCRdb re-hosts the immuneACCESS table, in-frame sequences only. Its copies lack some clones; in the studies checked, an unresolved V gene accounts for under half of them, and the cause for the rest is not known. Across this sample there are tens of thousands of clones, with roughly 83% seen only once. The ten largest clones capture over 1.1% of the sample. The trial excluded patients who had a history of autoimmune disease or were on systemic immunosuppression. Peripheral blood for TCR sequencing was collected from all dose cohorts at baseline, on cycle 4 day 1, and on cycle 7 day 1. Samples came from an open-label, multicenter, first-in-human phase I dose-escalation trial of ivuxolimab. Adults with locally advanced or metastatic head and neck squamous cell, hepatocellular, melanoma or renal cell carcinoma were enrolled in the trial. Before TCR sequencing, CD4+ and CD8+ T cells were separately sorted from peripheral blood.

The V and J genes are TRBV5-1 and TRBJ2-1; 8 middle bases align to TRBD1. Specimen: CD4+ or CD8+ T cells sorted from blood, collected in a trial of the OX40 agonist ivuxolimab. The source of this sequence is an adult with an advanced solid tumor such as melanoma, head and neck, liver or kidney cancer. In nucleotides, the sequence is TGCGCCAGCAGTCTTCGGACAGGGAGCTCCTACAATGAGCAGTTCTTC. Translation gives CASSLRTGSSYNEQFF.